These 29 T cell receptor beta chains were all obtained from the same sample, sequenced in a study of shared clonotypes between healthy human individuals. Libraries were prepared by immunoSEQ multiplex PCR; TCRdb keeps only in-frame clonotypes and omits some of them. Here the sample spans about 2 million clones, about 94% being singletons. The naive CD8 fraction comprised CD45RO-negative cells positively selected for CCR7 and excluded terminally differentiated effector memory CD45RA+ cells. The sample taken for sequencing was naive CD8+ T cells sorted from blood. These receptors were obtained from a man aged 18 to 30 in good health.

The genes are TRBV5-1 and TRBJ2-1, with TRBD2 matching 12 bases. This CDR3 is built from 18 residues. Per germline, CDR1 SGHRS and CDR2 YFSETQ. V lost 0 bases to trimming and J lost 3 bases; unmatched junction nucleotides: 7. The CDR3 here is CASSLVLAGGPSYNEQFF. In DNA form, the CDR3 reads TGCGCCAGCAGCTTGGTCCTAGCGGGAGGGCCCAGCTACAATGAGCAGTTCTTC.

The chain has TRBV10-1 and TRBJ2-2; TRBD1 matches 8 bases. V lost 5 bases to trimming and J lost 4 bases; unmatched junction nucleotides: 3. CDR3 length equals 14 residues. Germline CDR1 WNHNN, CDR2 SYGVQD (reference sequence). The CDR3 loop reads CASSFTGGTGELFF. CDR3 bases: TGCGCCAGCAGTTTTACAGGGGGCACCGGGGAGCTGTTTTTT.

Concerning this clone itself: In the same sample, other DNA sequences code for this CDR3. This rearrangement joins TRBV7-2 to TRBJ2-7; D is unresolved. The CDR3 spans 13 residues. Germline V gene data show CDR1 as SGHTA and CDR2 as FQGNSA. Trimming took off 9 bases at V and 0 bases at J, with 12 bases between the two ends. The CDR3 sequence is CASSPRSSYEQYF. CDR3 coding DNA: TGTGCCAGTAGCCCCCGTAGCTCCTACGAGCAGTACTTC.

This clone was observed once. The rearrangement joins TRBV4-1 to TRBJ2-7; D might be TRBD1 or TRBD2, each matching 5 bases. The CDR3 is made up of 15 amino acids. V shed 5 bases and J shed 4 bases, with 18 bases lying between them. The germline gives CDR1 MGHRA, CDR2 YSYEKL. The DNA for the CDR3 is TGCGCCAGCAGCAATCGGGACGGCGGTACATACGAGCAGTACTTC. Its translation is CASSNRDGGTYEQYF.

Concerning this clone itself: Other DNA sequences of this sample code for an identical CDR3. The chain carries TRBV4-3 and TRBJ2-1, with a weak D call TRBD2 (5 bases). The germline CDR1 and CDR2 sequences are LGHNA and YSLEER. The CDR3 extends over 15 amino acids. The V gene lost 3 bases and the J gene lost 0 bases, with 9 bases spanning the gap. The CDR3 reads CASSQDRDSYNEQFF. Here the CDR3 DNA reads TGCGCCAGCAGCCAGGACCGGGACTCCTACAATGAGCAGTTCTTC.

This chain joins TRBV2 and TRBJ2-3, with 10 bases fitting TRBD2. Germline V CDR1 and CDR2: SNHLY, FYNNEI. This CDR3 region has 17 residues. V dropped 7 bases and J dropped 6; count of bases not matched to a gene: 16. The DNA for the CDR3 is TGTGCCAGCACCACATCCACGGGGCTAGCGGGAGCGGATACGCAGTATTTT. Translation: CASTTSTGLAGADTQYF.

The rearrangement links TRBV10-2 to TRBJ2-5; unclear D gene. This CDR3 is 11 amino acids long. The V gene's germline CDR1 is WSHSY and CDR2 SAAADI. Trimming pared 3 bases from V and 5 bases from J, leaving 4 bases between. CDR3 nucleotides: TGCGCCAGCAGTGACGCGGAGACCCAGTACTTC. Protein sequence: CASSDAETQYF.

The gene calls are TRBV11-3 and TRBJ1-3; 7 bases align to TRBD1. Germline assignment: CDR1 SGHNT and CDR2 YENEEA. This CDR3 has 15 amino acids. With 4 bases clipped from V and 0 bases from J, the junction kept 3 bases outside the gene matches. CDR3 nucleotides: TGTGCCAGCAGCTCGGACAGGAACTCTGGAAACACCATATATTTT. Protein product: CASSSDRNSGNTIYF.

The rearrangement uses TRBV30 and TRBJ2-5, with 7 bases lining up with TRBD2. From germline, CDR1 is GTSNPN and CDR2 SVGIG (reference sequence). The ends lost 2 bases at V and 4 bases at J; junction bases unmatched: 7. This CDR3 spans 14 amino acids. The chain's CDR3 is CAWSRTSGGETQYF. The DNA of the CDR3 is TGTGCCTGGAGTCGGACTAGTGGTGGAGAGACCCAGTACTTC. The full variable domain, completed using reference TRBV30 and TRBJ2-5, is SQTIHQWPATLVQPVGSPLSLECTVEGTSNPNLYWYRQAAGRGLQLLFYSVGIGQISSEVPQNLSASRPQDRQFILSSKKLLLSDSGFYLCAWSRTSGGETQYFGPGTRLLVL.

Of note for this clone: The same CDR3 arises from other DNA sequences in this sample as well. The rearrangement uses TRBV30 and TRBJ1-1; unclear D gene. The V and J ends lost 0 bases and 1 base respectively, with 9 bases between them. The CDR3 is 14 residues long. The germline V gene has CDR1 GTSNPN and CDR2 SVGIG (reference sequence). The CDR3 here is CAWSVAAGNTEAFF. DNA for the CDR3: TGTGCCTGGAGTGTTGCGGCAGGGAACACTGAAGCTTTCTTT.

As for this clone: Distinct nucleotide sequences in the sample also encode this CDR3. The chain combines TRBV6-6 with TRBJ2-7, with D perhaps matching TRBD1 (6 bases). V lost 6 bases and J lost 7, with 7 bases in between. Per germline, CDR1 MNHNY and CDR2 SVGAGI (reference sequence). This CDR3 comprises 10 residues. The CDR3 loop is CASSQGEQYF. The CDR3 nucleotides read TGTGCCAGCAGCCAGGGGGAGCAGTACTTC.

The chain has TRBV5-4 and TRBJ1-1; D might be TRBD1 (6 bases). Germline CDR1 SGHNT, CDR2 YYREEE (reference sequence). The CDR3 has 14 amino acids. V lost 4 bases, J lost 2 bases, and 12 bases lay in between. CDR3 sequence reads: CASSTTGSNTEAFF. CDR3 nucleotides: TGTGCCAGCAGCACGACAGGCTCAAACACTGAAGCTTTCTTT. Using reference TRBV5-4 and TRBJ1-1 for the parts outside the CDR3, the full variable domain is ETGVTQSPTHLIKTRGQQVTLRCSSQSGHNTVSWYQQALGQGPQFIFQYYREEENGRGNFPPRFSGLQFPNYSSELNVNALELDDSALYLCASSTTGSNTEAFFGQGTRLTVV.

This chain joins TRBV6-6 and TRBJ2-1; no clear D gene. CDR1 and CDR2 from the germline V gene are MNHNY and SVGAGI (reference sequence). The CDR3 extends over 15 amino acids. V lost 2 bases, J lost 7 bases, and 15 bases lay in between. CDR3 nucleotide sequence: TGTGCCAGCAGTTACGTACGGAACCGTTGGAATGAGCAGTTCTTC. Translated, it gives CASSYVRNRWNEQFF.

Regarding this clone: This same CDR3 is encoded by further DNA sequences in the sample. The chain employs TRBV6-5 and TRBJ2-7, with 9 nucleotides matching TRBD1. V gave up 6 bases and J gave up 1 base; unmatched junction bases: 4. Germline CDR1 and CDR2: MNHEY and SVGAGI. The CDR3 extends over 14 amino acids. For the CDR3, the DNA is TGTGCCAGCAGACCGGGACAGGGATCCTACGAGCAGTACTTC. Translated, it gives CASRPGQGSYEQYF.

This clone showed up just once. The J gene is TRBJ2-5, the V gene TRBV14; perhaps TRBD1 as D (6 bases). CDR3 size: 18 residues. V lost 0 bases, J lost 2 bases, and 19 bases lay in between. Looked up from germline, CDR1 is SGHDN and CDR2 is FVKESK. The CDR3, as DNA: TGTGCCAGCAGCCAAGATGGTTGGGACAACAAAGGTCAAGAGACCCAGTACTTC. Its protein product is CASSQDGWDNKGQETQYF.

This clone has only one observation. The chain uses TRBV21-1 and TRBJ1-2. TRBV21-1 constitutes a pseudogene. This CDR3 is 16 amino acids long. CDR3 DNA: TGTGCCAGCAGCAAAGTGCAGATGCTGGCGGACTATGGCTACACCTTC. This encodes CASSKVQMLADYGYTF.

This chain joins TRBV7-9 and TRBJ2-7; TRBD1 matches at 11 bases. This CDR3 has 15 amino acids. V lost 5 bases, J lost 3 bases, and 6 bases stayed unmatched. Germline CDR1 SEHNR, CDR2 FQNEAQ (reference sequence). This chain's CDR3 is CASSPGQGVFYEQYF. The CDR3 nucleotides read TGTGCCAGCAGCCCGGGACAGGGGGTCTTCTACGAGCAGTACTTC. Supplemented by reference TRBV7-9 and TRBJ2-7, the full variable domain reads DTGVSQNPRHKITKRGQNVTFRCDPISEHNRLYWYRQTLGQGPEFLTYFQNEAQLEKSRLLSDRFSAERPKGSFSTLEIQRTEQGDSAMYLCASSPGQGVFYEQYFGPGTRLTVT.

The chain joins TRBV10-2 to TRBJ2-3; D is unresolved. The CDR3 is made up of 14 amino acids. The ends were cut back, 3 bases at V and 8 bases at J, with 15 bases in the middle. In germline, CDR1 is WSHSY, CDR2 SAAADI. The CDR3 nucleotides are TGCGCCAGCAGTGAAGGTTGGAAGGGCGCTACGCAGTATTTT. Translating gives CASSEGWKGATQYF.

The chain couples TRBV5-1 to TRBJ2-7; D call uncertain. CDR1 is SGHRS and CDR2 is YFSETQ in the germline V gene. V shed 0 bases and J shed 5 bases, with 3 bases lying between them. This CDR3 is 11 amino acids long. The DNA of the CDR3 is TGCGCCAGCAGCTTGGTGAACGAGCAGTACTTC. Protein sequence: CASSLVNEQYF.

The genes are TRBV11-1 and TRBJ2-2; D is uncertain. The CDR3 has 12 residues. The V and J ends lost 3 bases and 10 bases respectively, with 9 bases between them. The V gene's germline CDR1 is SGHAT and CDR2 FQDESV (reference sequence). For the CDR3, the DNA is TGTGCCAGCAGCTTGACACCACTGGAGCTGTTTTTT. It yields the protein CASSLTPLELFF.

This chain connects TRBV9 to TRBJ2-1; tentative D call: TRBD2 (5 bases). V dropped 6 bases and J dropped 0 bases, with 10 bases sitting between them. The CDR3 covers 14 residues. Per the germline V gene, CDR1 is SGDLS and CDR2 is YYNGEE. CDR3 sequence: CASTSGFSYNEQFF. The CDR3, as DNA: TGTGCCAGCACTTCGGGATTCTCCTACAATGAGCAGTTCTTC.

V usage is TRBV29-1 and J usage is TRBJ1-1; 8 bases are a match to TRBD1. Germline CDR1 SQVTM, CDR2 ANQGSEA. V was clipped by 7 bases and J by 1 base; unmatched bases: 5. This CDR3 contains 13 residues. This chain's CDR3 is CSASGTGNTEAFF. The CDR3 nucleotides read TGCAGCGCCTCCGGGACAGGGAACACTGAAGCTTTCTTT.

Only one count was recorded for this clone. At the DNA level, this CDR3 is encoded by other sequences in the same sample as well. The chain couples TRBV5-6 to TRBJ2-2; 9 bases match TRBD2. Germline V lookup: CDR1 SGHDT, CDR2 YYEEEE. The trim removed 0 bases at V and 4 bases at J, leaving 4 bases unmatched. This CDR3 has 16 residues. CDR3 DNA sequence: TGTGCCAGCAGCTTGGACATAGCGGGAGTCACCGGGGAGCTGTTTTTT. Translated, it gives CASSLDIAGVTGELFF.

This chain joins TRBV21-1 and TRBJ1-4; the table's D call of TRBD1 was not tested on the DNA. TRBV21-1 represents a pseudogene. This CDR3 contains 15 residues. DNA of the CDR3: TGTGCCAGCAGCGGTCGAACAGGGACTAATGAAAAACTGTTTTTT. Translation gives CASSGRTGTNEKLFF.

The chain combines TRBV5-1 with TRBJ2-2; the match to TRBD1 covers 7 bases. Germline assignment: CDR1 SGHRS and CDR2 YFSETQ. The CDR3 loop spans 13 amino acids. Unmatched junction bases numbered 4, after V lost 5 bases and J lost 6 bases. CDR3: CASRTGMAGELFF. The DNA for the CDR3 is TGCGCCAGCAGGACAGGGATGGCCGGGGAGCTGTTTTTT.

The rearrangement uses TRBV4-1 and TRBJ2-5; 9 nucleotides align to TRBD2. This CDR3 contains 15 residues. The germline V gene has CDR1 MGHRA and CDR2 YSYEKL. V gave up 1 base and J gave up 4 bases; unmatched junction bases: 4. DNA of the CDR3: TGCGCCAGCAGCCAAGGGGCGGGGGGGCGAGAGACCCAGTACTTC. Translated: CASSQGAGGRETQYF.

The V gene is TRBV5-6, the J gene TRBJ2-2; 11 bases line up with TRBD2. Germline-derived CDR1 and CDR2 are SGHDT and YYEEEE. The ends lost 3 bases at V and 4 bases at J; junction bases unmatched: 2. The CDR3 is 15 residues long. CDR3 sequence reads: CASSSTSGSTGELFF. CDR3 sequence (DNA): TGTGCCAGCAGCTCCACTAGCGGGAGCACCGGGGAGCTGTTTTTT.

The V call is TRBV7-9, the J call TRBJ2-1; D is unresolved. This CDR3 has 13 amino acids. Germline CDR1 reads SEHNR; CDR2 reads FQNEAQ (reference sequence). Trimming took off 5 bases at V and 7 bases at J, with 12 bases between the two ends. In DNA, the CDR3 is TGTGCCAGCAGCCCAGAGCTGTGGAATGAGCAGTTCTTC. It translates to CASSPELWNEQFF. The full variable domain, completed using reference TRBV7-9 and TRBJ2-1, is DTGVSQNPRHKITKRGQNVTFRCDPISEHNRLYWYRQTLGQGPEFLTYFQNEAQLEKSRLLSDRFSAERPKGSFSTLEIQRTEQGDSAMYLCASSPELWNEQFFGPGTRLTVL.

Concerning this clone: Other DNA sequences within the sample encode an identical CDR3. This chain joins TRBV9 and TRBJ2-7, with 9 nucleotides matching TRBD1. This CDR3 comprises 15 residues. Per the germline V gene, CDR1 is SGDLS and CDR2 is YYNGEE. V lost 4 bases to trimming and J lost 0 bases; unmatched junction nucleotides: 5. The CDR3 protein is CASSTGQGSSYEQYF. CDR3 bases: TGTGCCAGCAGCACTGGACAGGGGAGCTCCTACGAGCAGTACTTC.